The T cell receptor beta chain under discussion was sequenced for a study of T cells expressing NK-cell markers. For TCR beta, cDNA was produced by 5'RACE template switching with UMIs. TCRdb reprocessed the 5' RACE reads, keeping one entry per CDR3 protein, no DNA. The sample data list about 260,000 distinct CDR3 sequences. Regarding the study as a whole: One observes that, in several donors, these clonotypes were also the leading ones within the CD3+CD56-NKG2C+ fraction.

Points on this clonotype: What it binds is unknown.

The sequence was collected from a woman between 18 and 75 years old in good health. Sequencing input: blood T cells: a sorted CD56 or NKG2C T cell subset, CD4+ or CD8+ T cells, or bulk PBMC T cells (not recorded which).

This CDR3 reads CASSQAGTLNYGYTF. The chain combines TRBV4-3 with TRBJ1-2; TCRdb calls TRBD1, which cannot be checked without DNA. The CDR3 spans 15 residues. CDR1 is LGHNA and CDR2 is YSLEER in the germline V gene.